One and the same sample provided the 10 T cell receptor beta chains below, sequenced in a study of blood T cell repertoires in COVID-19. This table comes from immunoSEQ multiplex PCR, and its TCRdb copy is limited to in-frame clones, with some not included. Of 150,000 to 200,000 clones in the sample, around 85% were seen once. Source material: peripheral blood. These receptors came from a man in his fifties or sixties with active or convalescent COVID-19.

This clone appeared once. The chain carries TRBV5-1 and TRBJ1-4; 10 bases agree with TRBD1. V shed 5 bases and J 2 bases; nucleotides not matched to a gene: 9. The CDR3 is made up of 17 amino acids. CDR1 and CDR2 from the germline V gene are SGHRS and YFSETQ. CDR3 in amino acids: CASRGGTGDFTNEKLFF. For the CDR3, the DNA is TGCGCCAGCAGAGGGGGGACAGGGGATTTCACTAATGAAAAACTGTTTTTT.

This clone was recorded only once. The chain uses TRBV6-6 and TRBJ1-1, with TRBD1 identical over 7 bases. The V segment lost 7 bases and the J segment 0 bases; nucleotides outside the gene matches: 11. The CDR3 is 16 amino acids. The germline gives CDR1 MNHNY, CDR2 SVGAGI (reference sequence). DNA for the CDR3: TGTGCCAGCACCTTTGGGACAGCGCGCATGAACACTGAAGCTTTCTTT. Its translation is CASTFGTARMNTEAFF.

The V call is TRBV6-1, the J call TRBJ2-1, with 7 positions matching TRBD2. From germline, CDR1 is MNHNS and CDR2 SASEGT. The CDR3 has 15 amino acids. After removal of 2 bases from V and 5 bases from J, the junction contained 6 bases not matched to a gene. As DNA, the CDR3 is TGTGCCAGCAGTGAAAGAGTCGCGGGGGACAATGAGCAGTTCTTC. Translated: CASSERVAGDNEQFF.

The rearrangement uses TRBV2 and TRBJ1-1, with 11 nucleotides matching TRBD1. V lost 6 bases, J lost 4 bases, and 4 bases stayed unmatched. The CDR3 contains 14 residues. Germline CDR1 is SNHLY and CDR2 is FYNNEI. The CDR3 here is CASRVGQGATEAFF. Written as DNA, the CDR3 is TGTGCCAGCAGGGTTGGACAGGGGGCCACTGAAGCTTTCTTT. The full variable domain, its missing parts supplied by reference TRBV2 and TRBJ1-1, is EPEVTQTPSHQVTQMGQEVILRCVPISNHLYFYWYRQILGQKVEFLVSFYNNEISEKSEIFDDQFSVERPDGSNFTLKIRSTKLEDSAMYFCASRVGQGATEAFFGQGTRLTVV.

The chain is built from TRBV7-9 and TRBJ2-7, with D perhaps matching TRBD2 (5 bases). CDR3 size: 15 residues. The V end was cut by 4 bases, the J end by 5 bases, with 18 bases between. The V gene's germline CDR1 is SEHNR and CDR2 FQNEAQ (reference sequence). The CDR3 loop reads CASSSIGGFIHEQYF. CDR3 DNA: TGTGCCAGCAGCTCGATAGGCGGGTTTATCCACGAGCAGTACTTC. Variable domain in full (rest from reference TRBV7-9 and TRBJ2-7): DTGVSQNPRHKITKRGQNVTFRCDPISEHNRLYWYRQTLGQGPEFLTYFQNEAQLEKSRLLSDRFSAERPKGSFSTLEIQRTEQGDSAMYLCASSSIGGFIHEQYFGPGTRLTVT.

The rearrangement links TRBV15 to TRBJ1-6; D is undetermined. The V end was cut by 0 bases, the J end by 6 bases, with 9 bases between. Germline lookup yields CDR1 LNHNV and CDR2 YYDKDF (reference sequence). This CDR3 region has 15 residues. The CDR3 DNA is TGTGCCACCAGCAGAGATGAGGGCAGTAATTCACCCCTCCACTTT. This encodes CATSRDEGSNSPLHF.

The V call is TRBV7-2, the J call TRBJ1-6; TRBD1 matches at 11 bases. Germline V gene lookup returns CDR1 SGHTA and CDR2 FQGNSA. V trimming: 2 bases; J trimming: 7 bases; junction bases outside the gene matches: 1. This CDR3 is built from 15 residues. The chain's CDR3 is CASSLRDRGNSPLHF. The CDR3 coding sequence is TGTGCCAGCAGCTTAAGGGACAGGGGGAATTCACCCCTCCACTTT.

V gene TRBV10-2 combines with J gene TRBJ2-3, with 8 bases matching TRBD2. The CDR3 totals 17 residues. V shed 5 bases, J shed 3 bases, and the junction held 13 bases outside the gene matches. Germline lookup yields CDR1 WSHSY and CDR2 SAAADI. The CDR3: CASSLVSGVAGTDTQYF. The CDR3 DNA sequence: TGCGCCAGCAGTCTCGTTAGCGGGGTCGCCGGGACAGATACGCAGTATTTT.

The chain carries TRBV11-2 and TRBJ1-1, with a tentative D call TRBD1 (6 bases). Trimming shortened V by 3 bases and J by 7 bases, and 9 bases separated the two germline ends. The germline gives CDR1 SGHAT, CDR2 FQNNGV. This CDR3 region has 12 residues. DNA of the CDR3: TGTGCCAGCAGCTTTAACAGGGATGAAGCTTTCTTT. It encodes CASSFNRDEAFF.

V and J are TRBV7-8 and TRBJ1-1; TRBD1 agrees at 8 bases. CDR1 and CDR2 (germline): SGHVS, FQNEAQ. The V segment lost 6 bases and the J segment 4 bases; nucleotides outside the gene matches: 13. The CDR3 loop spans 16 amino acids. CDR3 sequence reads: CASRPIQGASVTEAFF. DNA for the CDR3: TGTGCCAGCAGGCCAATTCAGGGGGCATCGGTCACTGAAGCTTTCTTT.